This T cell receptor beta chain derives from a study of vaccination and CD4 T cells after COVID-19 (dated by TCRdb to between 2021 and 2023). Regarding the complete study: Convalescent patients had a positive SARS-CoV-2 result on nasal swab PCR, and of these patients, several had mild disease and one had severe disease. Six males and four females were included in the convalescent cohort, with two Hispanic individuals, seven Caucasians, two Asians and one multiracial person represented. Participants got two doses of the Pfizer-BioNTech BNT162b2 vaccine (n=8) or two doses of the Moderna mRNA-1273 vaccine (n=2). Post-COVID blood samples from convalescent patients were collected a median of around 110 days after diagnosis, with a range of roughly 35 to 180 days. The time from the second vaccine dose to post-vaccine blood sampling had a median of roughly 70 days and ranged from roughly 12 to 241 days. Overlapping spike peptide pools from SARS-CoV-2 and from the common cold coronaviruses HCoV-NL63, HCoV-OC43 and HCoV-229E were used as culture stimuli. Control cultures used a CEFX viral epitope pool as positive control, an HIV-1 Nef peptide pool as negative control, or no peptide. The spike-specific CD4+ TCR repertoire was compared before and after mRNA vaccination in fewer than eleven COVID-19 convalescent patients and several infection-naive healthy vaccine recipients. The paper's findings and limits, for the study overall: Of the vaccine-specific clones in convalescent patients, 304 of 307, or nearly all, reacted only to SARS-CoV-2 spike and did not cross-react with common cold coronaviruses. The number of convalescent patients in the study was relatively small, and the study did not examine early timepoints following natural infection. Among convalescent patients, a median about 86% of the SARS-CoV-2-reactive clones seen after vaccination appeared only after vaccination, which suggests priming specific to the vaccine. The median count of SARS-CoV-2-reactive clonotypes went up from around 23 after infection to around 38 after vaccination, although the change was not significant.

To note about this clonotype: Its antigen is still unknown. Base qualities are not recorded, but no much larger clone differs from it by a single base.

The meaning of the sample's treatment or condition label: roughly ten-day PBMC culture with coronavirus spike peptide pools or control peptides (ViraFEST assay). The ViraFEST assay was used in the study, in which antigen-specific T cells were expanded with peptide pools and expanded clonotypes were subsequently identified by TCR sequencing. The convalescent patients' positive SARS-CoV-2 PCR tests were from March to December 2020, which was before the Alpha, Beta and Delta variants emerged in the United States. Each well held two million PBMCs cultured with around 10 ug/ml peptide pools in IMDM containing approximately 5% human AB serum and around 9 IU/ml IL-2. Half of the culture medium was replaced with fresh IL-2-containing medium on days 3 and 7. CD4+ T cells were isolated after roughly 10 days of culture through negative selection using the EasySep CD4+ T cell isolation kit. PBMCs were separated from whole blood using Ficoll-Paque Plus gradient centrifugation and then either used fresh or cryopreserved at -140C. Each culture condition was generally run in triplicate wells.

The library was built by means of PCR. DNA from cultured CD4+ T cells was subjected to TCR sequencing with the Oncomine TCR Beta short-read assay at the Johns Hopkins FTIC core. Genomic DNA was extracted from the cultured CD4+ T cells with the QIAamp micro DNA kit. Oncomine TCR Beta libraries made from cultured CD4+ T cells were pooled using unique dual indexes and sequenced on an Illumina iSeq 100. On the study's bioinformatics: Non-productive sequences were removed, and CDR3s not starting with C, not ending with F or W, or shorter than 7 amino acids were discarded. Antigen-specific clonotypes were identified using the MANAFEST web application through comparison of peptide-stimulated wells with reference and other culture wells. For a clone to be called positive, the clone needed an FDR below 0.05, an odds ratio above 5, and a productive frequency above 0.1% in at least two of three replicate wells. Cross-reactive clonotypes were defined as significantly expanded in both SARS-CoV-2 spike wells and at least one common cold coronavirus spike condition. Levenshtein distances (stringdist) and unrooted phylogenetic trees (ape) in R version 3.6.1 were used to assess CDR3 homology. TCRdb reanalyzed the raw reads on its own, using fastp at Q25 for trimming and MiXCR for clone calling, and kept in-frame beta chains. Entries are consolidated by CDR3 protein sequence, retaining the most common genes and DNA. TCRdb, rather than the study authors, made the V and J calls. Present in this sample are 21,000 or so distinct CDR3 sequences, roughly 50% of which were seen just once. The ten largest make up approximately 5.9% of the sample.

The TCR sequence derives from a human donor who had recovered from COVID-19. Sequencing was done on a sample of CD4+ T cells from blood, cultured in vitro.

The CDR3 loop reads CSARPDRGIQPQHF. Here is the DNA: TGCAGTGCTAGACCTGACAGGGGGATTCAGCCCCAGCATTTT. The chain was built from TRBV20-1 and TRBJ1-5, and TRBD1 aligns with 9 junction nucleotides. The germline V gene (reference sequence) sets CDR1 to DFQATT and CDR2 to SNEGSKA. From the cysteine up to the phenylalanine, the CDR3 has a length of 14 residues. The read is trimmed to its CDR3 DNA, 42 bases read in frame from base 1. Trimming accounts for 2 bases at V and 6 bases at J, while the number of junction bases matched to no gene is 5.